This note documents a single T cell receptor (beta chain) sequence. What it recognizes is unknown. V lost 4 bases and J lost 6, with 14 bases in between. The germline CDR1 and CDR2 sequences are SGHDT and YYEEEE. The CDR3 covers 14 residues. This sample was included in a study of T-cell memory formation after mild COVID-19. Overall study results and limits: CD4+ bias marked clones expanding day 15 to 37, unlike balanced contracting clones. Memory sampled before infection contained some responding clones, suggesting cross-reactive memory joined.

5'RACE primed from the constant segment yielded TCR alpha and TCR beta cDNA libraries bearing sample barcodes and UMIs. TCRdb passed the 5' RACE reads through MiXCR, listing each CDR3 protein once. The sample has under 250,000 distinct CDR3 sequences, roughly 14% seen once. The source of this sequence is an adult woman who had mild COVID-19 (a few samples of this study predate the infection). Cell type and time point are not known. Sequences were obtained from PBMCs or a T cell subset sorted from them (not recorded which). V and J are TRBV5-6 and TRBJ2-1, with D perhaps matching TRBD2 (6 bases). In DNA form, the CDR3 reads TGTGCCAGCAGCCTCGTGGCCGGGGGCAATGAGCAGTTCTTC. Its protein product is CASSLVAGGNEQFF.